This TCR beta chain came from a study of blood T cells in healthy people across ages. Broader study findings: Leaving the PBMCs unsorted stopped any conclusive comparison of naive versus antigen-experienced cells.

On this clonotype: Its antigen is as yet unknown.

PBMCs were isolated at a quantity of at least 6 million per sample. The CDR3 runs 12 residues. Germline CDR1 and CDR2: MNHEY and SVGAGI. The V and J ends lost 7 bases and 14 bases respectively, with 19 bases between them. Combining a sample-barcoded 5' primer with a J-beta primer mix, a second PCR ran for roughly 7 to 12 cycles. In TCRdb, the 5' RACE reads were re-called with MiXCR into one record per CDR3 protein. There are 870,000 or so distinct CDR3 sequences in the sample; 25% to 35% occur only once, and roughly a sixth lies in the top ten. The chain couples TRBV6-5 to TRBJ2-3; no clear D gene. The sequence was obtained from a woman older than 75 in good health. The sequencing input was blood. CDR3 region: CASTEKWDIWYF. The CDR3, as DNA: TGTGCCAGCACCGAAAAGTGGGATATATGGTATTTT.